The source of this T cell receptor (beta chain) is a study of blood T cell repertoires in COVID-19. Study at large: Both acute and convalescent COVID-19 samples were obtained from the United States, Italy and Spain. The analysed material was cDNA or gDNA that came from T cells, B-cell-depleted T cells, or PBMCs.

The CDR3 extends over 14 amino acids. Trimming shortened V by 1 base and J by 6 bases, and 12 bases separated the two germline ends. CDR1 is LNHDA and CDR2 is SQIVND in the germline V gene (reference sequence). In the original analysis: Counts of nucleated cells, estimated from reference gene primer amplification, were obtained. The assay was immunoSEQ multiplex PCR, and TCRdb's table has in-frame clones only and misses some. That table is the source of V, J and clone size, and D and trimming were worked out from the DNA. The sample holds approximately 380,000 clones, 85% seen once. The sample comprised peripheral blood. The genes are TRBV19 and TRBJ1-2; D may be TRBD1 (5 bases). The TCR sequence derives from a woman under 30 with acute or convalescent COVID-19. The CDR3: CASSIAPGGDGYTF. The CDR3 DNA sequence: TGTGCCAGTAGTATAGCCCCGGGAGGGGATGGCTACACCTTC. The whole variable domain, remainder taken from reference TRBV19 and TRBJ1-2, is DGGITQSPKYLFRKEGQNVTLSCEQNLNHDAMYWYRQDPGQGLRLIYYSQIVNDFQKGDIAEGYSVSREKKESFPLTVTSAQKNPTAFYLCASSIAPGGDGYTFGSGTRLTVV.